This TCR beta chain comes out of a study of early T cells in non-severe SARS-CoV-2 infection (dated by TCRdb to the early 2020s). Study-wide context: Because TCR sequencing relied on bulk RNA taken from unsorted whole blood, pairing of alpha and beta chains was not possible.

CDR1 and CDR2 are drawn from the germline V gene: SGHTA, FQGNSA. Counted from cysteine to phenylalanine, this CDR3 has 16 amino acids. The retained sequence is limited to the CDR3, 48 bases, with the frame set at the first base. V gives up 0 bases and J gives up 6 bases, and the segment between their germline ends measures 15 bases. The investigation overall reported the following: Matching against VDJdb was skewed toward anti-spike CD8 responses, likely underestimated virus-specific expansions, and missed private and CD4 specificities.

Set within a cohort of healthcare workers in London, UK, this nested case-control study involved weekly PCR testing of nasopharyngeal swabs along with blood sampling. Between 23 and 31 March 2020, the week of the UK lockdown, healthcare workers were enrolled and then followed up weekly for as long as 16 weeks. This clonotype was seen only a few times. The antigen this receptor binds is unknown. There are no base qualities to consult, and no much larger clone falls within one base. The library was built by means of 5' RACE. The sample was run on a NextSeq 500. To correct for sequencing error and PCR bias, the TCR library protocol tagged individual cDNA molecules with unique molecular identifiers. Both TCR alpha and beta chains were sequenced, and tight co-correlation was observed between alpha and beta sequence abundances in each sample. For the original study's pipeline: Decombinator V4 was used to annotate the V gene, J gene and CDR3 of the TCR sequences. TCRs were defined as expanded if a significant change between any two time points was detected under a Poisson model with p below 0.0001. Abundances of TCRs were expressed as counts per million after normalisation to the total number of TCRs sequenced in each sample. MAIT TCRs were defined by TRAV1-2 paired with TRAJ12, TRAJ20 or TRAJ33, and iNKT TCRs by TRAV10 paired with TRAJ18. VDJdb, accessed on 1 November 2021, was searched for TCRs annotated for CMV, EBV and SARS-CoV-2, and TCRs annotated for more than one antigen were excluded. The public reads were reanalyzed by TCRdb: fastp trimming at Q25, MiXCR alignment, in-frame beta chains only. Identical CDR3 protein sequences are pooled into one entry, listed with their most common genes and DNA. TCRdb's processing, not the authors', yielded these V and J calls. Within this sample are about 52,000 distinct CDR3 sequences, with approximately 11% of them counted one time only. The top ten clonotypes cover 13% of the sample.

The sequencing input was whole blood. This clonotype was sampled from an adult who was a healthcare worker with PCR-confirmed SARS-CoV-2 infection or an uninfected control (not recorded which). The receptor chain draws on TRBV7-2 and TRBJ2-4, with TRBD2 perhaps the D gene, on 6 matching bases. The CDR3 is CASSLATGVGVNIQYF. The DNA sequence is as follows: TGTGCCAGCAGCTTAGCGACGGGGGTAGGGGTAAACATTCAGTACTTC.